A selection of T cell receptor beta chains follows, all from one sample in a study of early stage breast cancer tumors. TCRdb's copy holds only in-frame clones and misses some; the assay was immunoSEQ multiplex PCR. This repertoire shows around 10,000 clones, over 60% found once; its top ten account for 7.1%. The sample taken for sequencing was breast tumor tissue. Every receptor here comes from a person aged 50 to 59 with breast cancer. Both conserved end residues are trimmed from each CDR3.

TRBV5-1	TRBJ2-5	ASSLQDQETQY
TRBV15	TRBJ1-3	ATSKDRTSGNTIY
TRBV10-2	TRBJ1-1	ASSEPRGGTEAF
TRBV27	TRBJ1-2	ASSLSGTVLGYT
TRBV18	TRBJ2-3	ASSPVLGESDTQY
TRBV5-1	TRBJ2-5	ASSFIAGAEETQY
TRBV9	TRBJ2-3	ASSAVFLDTQY
TRBV19	TRBJ2-3	ASSSGPPPGTQY
TRBV15	TRBJ2-1	ATSRDYSGYNEQF
TRBV5-1	TRBJ2-5	ASSSYQGADETQY
TRBV2	TRBJ1-1	ASKPTGLGTEAF
TRBV5-1	TRBJ2-1	ASQPTGLAGGNEQF
TRBV6-5	TRBJ1-6	ASSRDSSYNSPLH
TRBV5-6	TRBJ1-2	ASSSQGLFNYGYT
TRBV7-8	TRBJ1-1	ASSLGQGRLSTEAF
TRBV5-1	TRBJ2-7	ASSLFKREESGEQY
TRBV27	TRBJ1-1	ASSPMGTGTEAF
TRBV5-4	TRBJ1-1	ASGQGLNTEAF
TRBV5-4	TRBJ2-1	ASSLTSGYNEQF
TRBV5-6	TRBJ2-1	ASSRTINSGRPLYNEQF
TRBV9	TRBJ2-3	ASSSRDRSTDTQY
TRBV10-2	TRBJ1-2	ASSDSVGAYGYT
TRBV18	TRBJ1-2	ASSPPGAYGYT
TRBV28	TRBJ2-3	ASSAGLAGTDTQY
TRBV7-3	TRBJ1-2	ASSPTALI
TRBV12-5	TRBJ2-7	ASGLVTVFRGLAEAIQTHEQY
TRBV18	TRBJ2-7	ASSPPNSYEQY
TRBV7-3	TRBJ2-3	ASSGTNTDTQY
TRBV19	TRBJ1-5	ASSNTAGGNQPQH
TRBV5-6	TRBJ1-2	ASRPDRGYYGYT
TRBV7-9	TRBJ1-5	ASSLVGGPQH
TRBV10-1	TRBJ2-1	ASSESKGEARGGRNEQF
TRBV6-5	TRBJ1-5	ASGNPGVGQPQH
TRBV5-5	TRBJ2-7	ASSWPGTSLDEQY
TRBV7-2	TRBJ2-4	ASSLPGNIQY
TRBV5-1	TRBJ2-1	ASSGRTGVFNEQF
TRBV5-6	TRBJ2-1	ASRGGPEGGEQF
TRBV15	TRBJ2-6	ATSRSAGTGANVLT
TRBV28	TRBJ2-5	ASSTSGTSGWETQY
TRBV5-1	TRBJ2-1	ASSQPGLAGSSYNEQF
TRBV7-2	TRBJ2-3	ASSLDQGADTQY
TRBV4-1	TRBJ2-1	ASSQAPPGQGSPFYNEQF
TRBV29-1	TRBJ1-1	SVEVPTEAF
TRBV27	TRBJ1-1	ASKVGTGGTEAF
TRBV21-1	TRBJ2-5	ASSKEGERGGEETQY
TRBV11-3	TRBJ2-1	ASSPGVFGGEQF
TRBV5-1	TRBJ2-5	ASSLQDQETQY
TRBV6-1	TRBJ1-6	ASSEARLTGSPLH
TRBV5-6	TRBJ2-5	ASSWQGETQY
TRBV7-3	TRBJ2-5	ASSLSPAGRETQY
TRBV19	TRBJ1-5	ASMGHYSNQPQH
TRBV15	TRBJ1-1	ATSRRFGGRGTEAF
TRBV29-1	TRBJ2-5	SVEAVAGETQY
TRBV19	TRBJ1-1	AEKGGNTEAF
TRBV4-1	TRBJ2-5	ASSLSGGRVPETQY
TRBV4-3	TRBJ1-2	ASSQDAGRQGNYGYT
TRBV6-6	TRBJ1-2	ASSYRDYGYT
TRBV7-8	TRBJ2-7	ATMDRVVYEQY
TRBV19	TRBJ2-1	ASSIGTSGRRNNEQF